This TCR beta chain was recorded in a study of blood T cell repertoires in COVID-19. For the study at large: T cells, B-cell-depleted T cells, or PBMCs provided the cDNA or gDNA that served as material.

In the original processing: For nucleated cells, counts were estimated from reference gene primer amplification. Repertoires were generated with immunoSEQ multiplex PCR, while TCRdb's copy carries only in-frame clones and drops some. V and J calls and clone size are those listed in that table; D and trimming were worked out from the DNA. Of about 220,000 clones listed, less than 90% are singletons. The material sequenced was peripheral blood. The clonotype was recovered from a man between 25 and 39 years old with active or convalescent COVID-19.

This CDR3 reads CASSLGLAGLDEQFF. DNA for the CDR3: TGTGCCAGCAGCTTGGGACTAGCGGGGTTGGATGAGCAGTTCTTC. The genes are TRBV7-8 and TRBJ2-1, with 13 positions matching TRBD2. CDR3 length: 15 amino acids. From germline, CDR1 is SGHVS and CDR2 FQNEAQ. Losses at the gene ends were 3 bases for V and 8 bases for J; bases not matched to a gene: 4.